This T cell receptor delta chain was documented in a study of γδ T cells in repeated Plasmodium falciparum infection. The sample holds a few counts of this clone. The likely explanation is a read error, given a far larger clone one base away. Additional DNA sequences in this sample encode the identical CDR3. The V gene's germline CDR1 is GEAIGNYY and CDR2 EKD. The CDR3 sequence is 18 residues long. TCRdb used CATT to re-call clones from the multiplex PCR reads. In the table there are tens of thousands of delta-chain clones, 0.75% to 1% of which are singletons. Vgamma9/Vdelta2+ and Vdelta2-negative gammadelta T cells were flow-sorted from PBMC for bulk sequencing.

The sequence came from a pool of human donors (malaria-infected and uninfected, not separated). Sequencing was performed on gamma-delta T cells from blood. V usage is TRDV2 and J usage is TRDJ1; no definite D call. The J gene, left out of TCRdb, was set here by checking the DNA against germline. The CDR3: CACDTGRIGVGDTDKLIF. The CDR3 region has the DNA TGTGCTTGTGACACCGGTCGAATCGGGGTGGGAGACACCGATAAACTCATCTTT.